Below are 27 T cell receptor beta chains sequenced from a single sample in a study of blood T cell repertoires in COVID-19. Data came from immunoSEQ multiplex PCR; TCRdb stores just in-frame clones and leaves some out. This table holds more than 250,000 clones, approximately 88% found once. The sample comprised PBMCs or T cells enriched from blood (not recorded which). These receptor sequences come from a woman in her thirties or forties with acute COVID-19.

This clone was counted a few times. Here the CDR3 reads CASSYTILAGNSYEQYF. CDR3 nucleotide sequence: TGTGCCAGCAGCTATACTATACTAGCGGGAAACAGCTACGAGCAGTACTTC. V and J are TRBV28 and TRBJ2-7, with 10 bases lining up with TRBD2. This CDR3 contains 17 residues. The V segment lost 6 bases and the J segment 3 bases; nucleotides outside the gene matches: 14. CDR1 is MDHEN and CDR2 is SYDVKM in the germline V gene.

The rearrangement links TRBV3-1 (or the pseudogene TRBV3-2) to TRBJ2-2, with D possibly TRBD2 on 6 matching bases. The length of the CDR3 is 17 residues. Germline assignment: CDR1 LGHDT and CDR2 YNNKEL (reference sequence). The germline V and J ends were trimmed by 6 bases and 4 bases, with 21 bases remaining between them. The CDR3 protein is CASRVAETPLGTGELFF. The CDR3 DNA reads as TGTGCCAGCAGGGTAGCGGAGACCCCATTGGGCACCGGGGAGCTGTTTTTT.

The rearrangement uses TRBV6-5 and TRBJ2-7; TRBD2 matches at 7 bases. The CDR3 runs to 14 residues. With V trimmed by 4 bases and J by 3 bases, 6 bases remained unmatched. Per the germline V gene, CDR1 is MNHEY and CDR2 is SVGAGI. Written as DNA, the CDR3 is TGTGCCAGCAGTTCCGGACTAGAGGTCTACGAGCAGTACTTC. Its protein product is CASSSGLEVYEQYF.

The chain combines TRBV5-6 with TRBJ2-3; TRBD2 matches 7 bases. This CDR3 has 16 amino acids. Germline loops: CDR1 SGHDT, CDR2 YYEEEE. J lost 4 bases, V lost 4 bases, and 12 bases had no gene match. CDR3 sequence: CASSPLVRELPDTQYF. DNA of the CDR3: TGTGCCAGCAGCCCTCTTGTGCGGGAGTTGCCAGATACGCAGTATTTT.

This chain joins TRBV2 and TRBJ2-1; 10 bases match TRBD2. This CDR3 spans 16 amino acids. J gave up 1 base and V 1 base, and 1 base lay outside the gene matches. The germline CDR1 and CDR2 sequences are SNHLY and FYNNEI. CDR3 sequence (DNA): TGTGCCAGCAGTGAAGTACTAGCGGGGTCCTACAATGAGCAGTTCTTC. Its translation: CASSEVLAGSYNEQFF. The whole variable domain, remainder taken from reference TRBV2 and TRBJ2-1, is EPEVTQTPSHQVTQMGQEVILRCVPISNHLYFYWYRQILGQKVEFLVSFYNNEISEKSEIFDDQFSVERPDGSNFTLKIRSTKLEDSAMYFCASSEVLAGSYNEQFFGPGTRLTVL.

The chain links TRBV27 to TRBJ2-1; TRBD2 matches at 14 bases. Germline lookup yields CDR1 MNHEY and CDR2 SMNVEV (reference sequence). The V and J ends lost 6 bases and 12 bases, in that order; junction bases with no gene match: 10. The CDR3 is made up of 15 amino acids. For the CDR3, the DNA is TGTGCCAGCAGCAAACCGGGACTAGCGGGAGTTTCGCAGTTCTTC. As protein: CASSKPGLAGVSQFF.

The chain carries TRBV6-2 or TRBV6-3 and TRBJ2-7; 7 nucleotides agree with TRBD2. Germline V gene sequence: CDR1 MNHEY, CDR2 SVGEGT. V lost 2 bases, J lost 2 bases, and 12 bases stayed unmatched. The CDR3 runs 17 residues. The CDR3 loop is CASSYPTTGGPPYEQYV. The CDR3, as DNA: TGTGCCAGCAGTTACCCAACAACGGGAGGTCCCCCCTACGAGCAGTACGTC.

This clone was seen more than once but under ten times. CDR3 region: CANSRTNTEAFF. CDR3 coding DNA: TGTGCCAACTCGCGAACTAACACTGAAGCTTTCTTT. The rearrangement links TRBV2 to TRBJ1-1; no clear D. The germline CDR1 and CDR2 sequences are SNHLY and FYNNEI. Trimming shortened V by 10 bases and J by 2 bases, and 11 bases separated the two germline ends. The CDR3 covers 12 residues.

The chain uses TRBV28 and TRBJ1-5; D unresolved. Germline CDR1 is MDHEN and CDR2 is SYDVKM. CDR3 length: 13 residues. The V end was cut by 4 bases, the J end by 2 bases, with 6 bases between. Here the CDR3 DNA reads TGTGCCAGCAGTTCGGTCCGCAATCAGCCCCAGCATTTT. Its protein product is CASSSVRNQPQHF.

This chain joins TRBV2 and TRBJ2-2; D is ambiguous. CDR1 and CDR2 from the germline V gene are SNHLY and FYNNEI. The CDR3 spans 13 residues. Trimming shortened V by 4 bases and J by 1 base, and 4 bases separated the two germline ends. The CDR3: CASSAQNTGELFF. CDR3 bases: TGTGCCAGCAGTGCACAGAACACCGGGGAGCTGTTTTTT. Filled out from reference TRBV2 and TRBJ2-2, the complete variable domain reads EPEVTQTPSHQVTQMGQEVILRCVPISNHLYFYWYRQILGQKVEFLVSFYNNEISEKSEIFDDQFSVERPDGSNFTLKIRSTKLEDSAMYFCASSAQNTGELFFGEGSRLTVL.

The V and J genes are TRBV5-1 and TRBJ2-2; 11 bases line up with TRBD1. This CDR3 is built from 16 residues. CDR1 and CDR2 (germline): SGHRS, YFSETQ. With 5 bases clipped from V and 5 bases from J, the junction kept 8 bases outside the gene matches. The CDR3 sequence is CASRVPGQGETGELFF. The CDR3 nucleotides read TGCGCCAGCAGAGTTCCGGGACAGGGGGAAACCGGGGAGCTGTTTTTT.

The genes are TRBV2 and TRBJ2-2; TRBD1 aligns across 7 bases. With V trimmed by 6 bases and J by 0 bases, 4 bases remained unmatched. The CDR3 is made up of 15 amino acids. Germline V lookup: CDR1 SNHLY, CDR2 FYNNEI. The CDR3 DNA sequence: TGTGCCAGCAGAGGGGGACAGTCGAACACCGGGGAGCTGTTTTTT. Translation: CASRGGQSNTGELFF.

This clone was observed a few times. The chain carries TRBV11-3 and TRBJ2-2; D ambiguous. CDR3 length: 15 residues. Trimming cost V 1 base and J 4 bases, with 10 bases left between them. Looked up from germline, CDR1 is SGHNT and CDR2 is YENEEA. The CDR3 sequence: CASSLGMPGTGELFF. The DNA for the CDR3 is TGTGCCAGCAGCTTAGGCATGCCGGGCACCGGGGAGCTGTTTTTT.

The genes are TRBV5-1 and TRBJ2-7; TRBD2 matches 8 bases. CDR3 length equals 15 residues. The V gene end was trimmed by 4 bases and the J gene end by 3 bases; junction bases not matched to a gene: 9. CDR1 and CDR2 (germline): SGHRS, YFSETQ. The CDR3 region is CASSLRSSGFYEQYF. CDR3 DNA sequence: TGCGCCAGCAGCCTGAGGTCTAGCGGGTTCTACGAGCAGTACTTC.

CDR3 protein: CASSQESARREETQYF. The CDR3 bases are TGCGCCAGCAGCCAAGAATCTGCCAGACGGGAAGAGACCCAGTACTTC. The chain links TRBV4-3 to TRBJ2-5; D is undetermined. The V end lost 0 bases, the J end lost 3 bases, and 14 bases lay between the germline ends. This CDR3 has 16 amino acids. Germline V gene sequence: CDR1 LGHNA, CDR2 YSLEER.

The V gene is TRBV7-9, the J gene TRBJ1-2; 7 bases agree with TRBD1. Germline values: CDR1 SEHNR, CDR2 FQNEAQ (reference sequence). V was clipped by 5 bases and J by 4 bases; unmatched bases: 13. The CDR3 runs 16 residues. CDR3 DNA: TGTGCCAGCAGCCAACACGTTTTAACAGGGGCCTATGGCTACACCTTC. It is translated as CASSQHVLTGAYGYTF.

This clone has more than one count but fewer than ten. The chain recombines TRBV18 with TRBJ1-6, with unresolved D. Germline V gene lookup returns CDR1 KGHSH and CDR2 LQKENI. This CDR3 comprises 14 residues. Trimming removed 3 bases from V and 15 bases from J, with 18 bases in between. CDR3 DNA sequence: TGTGCCAGCTCACCCGCAGCCTTGAATTCAGGCCTCCACTTT. It yields the protein CASSPAALNSGLHF.

The V and J genes are TRBV11-3 and TRBJ1-1, with 7 bases that match TRBD1. CDR1 and CDR2 from the germline V gene are SGHNT and YENEEA. The junction had 6 bases not matched to a gene; V was cut back by 4 bases and J by 7 bases. The CDR3 has 13 residues. CDR3 nucleotide sequence: TGTGCCAGCAGCTCCGGGACAGAAGGTGAAGCTTTCTTT. Translation: CASSSGTEGEAFF.

The V and J genes are TRBV10-1 and TRBJ2-7, with D perhaps matching TRBD2 (5 bases). In germline, CDR1 is WNHNN, CDR2 SYGVQD (reference sequence). The germline V and J ends were trimmed by 3 bases and 3 bases, with 6 bases remaining between them. The CDR3 is made up of 12 amino acids. The CDR3 DNA reads TGCGCCAGCAGTGAAGGGAGCTACGAGCAGTACTTC. This encodes CASSEGSYEQYF.

The chain employs TRBV24-1 and TRBJ2-1; maybe TRBD2 (6 bases). The CDR3 is made up of 16 amino acids. Germline V gives CDR1 KGHDR, CDR2 SFDVKD. Trimming took off 1 base at V and 9 bases at J, with 18 bases between the two ends. CDR3 residues: CATSDFSTSVVSEQFF. CDR3 in DNA: TGTGCCACCAGTGATTTTTCGACTAGTGTGGTTAGTGAGCAGTTCTTC.

The gene calls are TRBV27 and TRBJ2-1; TRBD2 matches 10 bases. The CDR3 spans 17 residues. Trimming removed 3 bases from V and 6 bases from J; junction bases left unmatched: 11. Looked up from germline, CDR1 is MNHEY and CDR2 is SMNVEV (reference sequence). CDR3 nucleotide sequence: TGTGCCAGCAGTTTCGAATGGACTAGCGGTATTCTCAATGAGCAGTTCTTC. As protein: CASSFEWTSGILNEQFF.

The table lists this clone with a count of one. This rearrangement joins TRBV5-4 to TRBJ2-6, with unresolved D. Trimming removed 0 bases from V and 8 bases from J, with 6 bases in between. Looked up from germline, CDR1 is SGHNT and CDR2 is YYREEE (reference sequence). CDR3 length equals 13 residues. The CDR3 DNA sequence: TGTGCCAGCAGCTTGGACAGCCCCAACGTCCTGACTTTC. Translated: CASSLDSPNVLTF.

The chain carries TRBV20-1 and TRBJ2-7, with D perhaps matching TRBD2 (6 bases). In germline, CDR1 is DFQATT, CDR2 SNEGSKA (reference sequence). Deletions cut 3 bases from V and 2 bases from J, with 11 bases between. The CDR3 runs to 13 residues. DNA of the CDR3: TGCAGTGCTAGTTACCGCGGGGCCTACGAGCAGTACGTC. Protein product: CSASYRGAYEQYV.

V and J are TRBV30 and TRBJ1-3; perhaps TRBD1 as D (5 bases). From germline, CDR1 is GTSNPN and CDR2 SVGIG (reference sequence). The CDR3 contains 14 residues. The V and J ends lost 4 bases and 0 bases respectively, with 10 bases between them. CDR3 bases: TGTGCCTGGACCCCGGGGGTCTCTGGAAACACCATATATTTT. Translation: CAWTPGVSGNTIYF.

V is TRBV12-3 or TRBV12-4 and J is TRBJ2-7; no clear D gene. The CDR3 has 9 residues. The DNA of the CDR3 is TGTGCCAGCAGTTTAGGTCTCGGTGTC. This codes for CASSLGLGV.

CDR3 residues: CASSLVEGGYGYTF. In DNA, the CDR3 is TGTGCCAGCAGTTTGGTGGAGGGCGGCTATGGCTACACCTTC. The J gene is TRBJ1-2, the V gene TRBV28; D is ambiguous. V dropped 3 bases and J dropped 4 bases, with 12 bases sitting between them. The CDR3 has 14 amino acids. Germline V gene lookup returns CDR1 MDHEN and CDR2 SYDVKM.

The rearrangement uses TRBV28 and TRBJ2-3, with D maybe TRBD2 (6 bases). The germline V and J ends were trimmed by 4 bases and 2 bases, with 13 bases remaining between them. Germline V gives CDR1 MDHEN, CDR2 SYDVKM. The CDR3 has 15 residues. The CDR3 region has the DNA TGTGCCAGCAGTTCCCGCGGGGCGCACACAGATACGCAGTATTTT. This translates into CASSSRGAHTDTQYF.